In this sample, the clone carrying this TCR beta chain turned up a few times. The target antigen is unknown. In germline, CDR1 is MNHEY, CDR2 SVGEGT. V dropped 7 bases and J dropped 0; count of bases not matched to a gene: 15. This CDR3 has 21 amino acids. This sample is part of a study of CD8 T cells in ankylosing spondylitis. Study conclusions and caveats: Typical of ankylosing spondylitis blood, it appeared, was a TCR beta motif of fewer than 10 highly homologous variants. Peripheral blood held disease-linked clones only at relatively low frequency, and these were CD8+.

With molecular barcodes, quantitative 5'-RACE was used to make the TCR beta libraries. Each CDR3 protein is one row after TCRdb ran MiXCR on the 5' RACE reads. The sample has around 770,000 distinct CDR3 sequences, roughly 19% seen once. The clonotype comes from a male donor with ankylosing spondylitis. The source material was blood, either unsorted or a sorted T cell fraction (not recorded which). V is TRBV6-2 or TRBV6-3 and J is TRBJ2-2; 15 bases are a match to TRBD2. CDR3 sequence reads: CASTRGGTGLAGGPNTGELFF. CDR3 coding DNA: TGTGCCAGCACCAGAGGGGGCACGGGACTAGCGGGAGGACCGAACACCGGGGAGCTGTTTTTT.